Sequencing of this TCR beta chain was carried out in a study of shared clonotypes between healthy human individuals. The study's findings and limits: Clonotypes that were shared across four donors made up about 5.1% of naive CD4 clonotypes.

Note on this clone: Its antigen is still unknown.

TCRdb's copy holds only in-frame clones and misses some; the assay was immunoSEQ multiplex PCR. The sample carries over 2 million clones, 90% to 95% recorded once. After removal of 0 bases from V and 2 bases from J, the junction contained 11 bases not matched to a gene. The CDR3 totals 18 residues. Germline values: CDR1 SGHRS, CDR2 YFSETQ. The sequenced sample was naive CD4+ T cells sorted from blood. This sample's subset: CD45RA+ positively selected. The sequence derives from a young man in good health. The chain links TRBV5-1 to TRBJ2-5; 9 bases are shared with TRBD2. The CDR3 loop is CASSLVRQAGGIQETQYF. CDR3 sequence (DNA): TGCGCCAGCAGCTTGGTTCGCCAAGCGGGGGGAATTCAAGAGACCCAGTACTTC.